The 31 T cell receptor beta chains reported below all come from one sample, sequenced in a study of human T cells and chemical hapten exposure. TCRdb reanalysed the RACE reads using MiXCR and keeps one entry per CDR3 protein. Here the sample spans about 120,000 distinct CDR3 sequences, 9.5% to 13% being singletons. Time point: patch test 1, 2 weeks after DPC sensitization. Noted treatment: therapeutic diphenylcyclopropenone sensitization with weekly scalp DPC. The input for sequencing was whole blood, taken in connection with sensitization to the hapten diphenylcyclopropenone (DPC). These receptors were collected from a woman aged 45-60 years with alopecia areata. Some clones in this sample may be carry-over from other donors' samples.

The table lists this clonotype with many counts. CDR3 loop: CASRGGAGGTNTEAFF. In nucleotides, the CDR3 is TGTGCCAGCAGGGGCGGGGCCGGCGGGACGAACACTGAAGCTTTCTTT. The chain joins TRBV28 to TRBJ1-1; weak D call: TRBD1 (5 bases). Germline V CDR1 and CDR2: MDHEN, SYDVKM. The CDR3 covers 16 residues. The V end was cut by 6 bases, the J end by 1 base, with 18 bases between.

CDR3 sequence: CASSTERSYEQYF. The DNA of the CDR3 is TGTGCCAGCTCCACCGAAAGATCCTACGAGCAGTACTTC. V gene TRBV18 combines with J gene TRBJ2-7; D not resolved. Germline CDR1 KGHSH, CDR2 LQKENI. V lost 6 bases, J lost 1 base, and 10 bases lay in between. The CDR3 length is 13 residues.

This clonotype was counted many times. The chain is built from TRBV11-1 and TRBJ1-4; no clear D gene. This CDR3 is 14 amino acids long. CDR1 and CDR2 from the germline V gene are SGHAT and FQDESV (reference sequence). Trimming took 5 bases from V and 7 from J, leaving 14 bases between them. The CDR3 region is CASSRTDWAEKLFF. The CDR3 DNA reads as TGTGCCAGCAGCCGGACGGACTGGGCTGAAAAACTGTTTTTT.

This sequence joins TRBV4-2 and TRBJ1-6; 10 positions match TRBD1. The trim removed 1 base at V and 8 bases at J, leaving 5 bases unmatched. CDR1 and CDR2 from the germline V gene are LGHNA and YNFKEQ. This CDR3 region has 16 residues. CDR3 sequence reads: CASSQAAGTGDSPLHF. CDR3 coding DNA: TGTGCCAGCAGCCAAGCTGCGGGGACAGGGGATTCACCCCTCCACTTT.

This clonotype was recorded many times. The rearrangement joins TRBV7-2 to TRBJ1-5; 11 bases are a match to TRBD1. The CDR3 consists of 14 residues. V lost 5 bases to trimming and J lost 5 bases; unmatched junction nucleotides: 2. The germline V gene has CDR1 SGHTA and CDR2 FQGNSA. Written as DNA, the CDR3 is TGTGCCAGCAGCACGGGACAGGGGGATCAGCCCCAGCATTTT. It is translated as CASSTGQGDQPQHF.

This clonotype was counted many times. The chain links TRBV29-1 to TRBJ1-5, with TRBD1 identical over 8 bases. This CDR3 contains 13 residues. The V and J ends lost 7 bases and 4 bases, in that order; junction bases with no gene match: 6. Germline CDR1 is SQVTM and CDR2 is ANQGSEA. The CDR3 loop is CSAGQGVNQPQHF. Written as DNA, the CDR3 is TGCAGCGCTGGACAGGGAGTGAATCAGCCCCAGCATTTT.

This clonotype was picked up a small number of times. The gene calls are TRBV18 and TRBJ1-1; a weak D match, TRBD1 (5 bases). CDR3 length: 15 amino acids. CDR1 KGHSH and CDR2 LQKENI come from the germline V gene. V dropped 0 bases and J dropped 2 bases, with 10 bases sitting between them. DNA of the CDR3: TGTGCCAGCTCACCACCGAGTAGGGGAAACACTGAAGCTTTCTTT. Translated: CASSPPSRGNTEAFF.

The gene calls are TRBV25-1 and TRBJ1-6; the D is unclear. The CDR3 has 17 residues. Germline CDR1 MGHDK, CDR2 SYGVNS. V lost 1 base to trimming and J lost 6 bases, with 16 bases between them. DNA for the CDR3: TGTGCCAGCAGTGAATTTACGGACGCCCGTGGTAATTCACCCCTCCACTTT. This codes for CASSEFTDARGNSPLHF.

The CDR3 loop reads CASSQGWGQQSSYEQYF. DNA of the CDR3: TGTGCCAGCAGCCAAGGCTGGGGGCAGCAGAGCTCCTACGAGCAGTACTTC. The chain uses TRBV3-1 and TRBJ2-7, with D possibly being TRBD1 (6 bases). The V and J ends lost 1 base and 0 bases respectively, with 16 bases between them. The CDR3 covers 17 residues. Germline V gives CDR1 LGHDT, CDR2 YNNKEL (reference sequence).

The chain uses TRBV29-1 and TRBJ2-7; tentatively, D is TRBD1 or TRBD2 (6 bases each). The CDR3 is made up of 13 amino acids. Per the germline V gene, CDR1 is SQVTM and CDR2 is ANQGSEA. V lost 7 bases and J lost 4, with 17 bases in between. The CDR3 sequence: CSAMTGGAYEQYF. The CDR3 DNA reads TGCAGCGCCATGACAGGAGGGGCGTACGAGCAGTACTTC.

This chain joins TRBV11-2 and TRBJ2-2, with no clear D. The V end lost 2 bases, the J end lost 6 bases, and 10 bases lay between the germline ends. Germline-derived CDR1 and CDR2 are SGHAT and FQNNGV. The CDR3 is 14 amino acids. The CDR3 nucleotides are TGTGCCAGCAGCTTACGGCCCGCATCCGGGGAGCTGTTTTTT. This gives the protein CASSLRPASGELFF.

This clonotype was picked up many times. J is TRBJ2-3 and V is TRBV28; 11 positions agree with TRBD2. Germline V gives CDR1 MDHEN, CDR2 SYDVKM. V lost 6 bases, J lost 2 bases, and 7 bases stayed unmatched. The CDR3 runs 16 residues. The CDR3 loop is CASSLAGGTYTDTQYF. The CDR3 nucleotides read TGTGCCAGCAGCCTAGCGGGAGGTACCTACACAGATACGCAGTATTTT.

This CDR3 is CASSPRQSNEKLFF. In DNA form, the CDR3 reads TGTGCCAGCTCACCAAGACAGTCTAATGAAAAACTGTTTTTT. V gene TRBV18 combines with J gene TRBJ1-4; D perhaps matches TRBD1 (5 bases). In germline, CDR1 is KGHSH, CDR2 LQKENI. The V end was cut by 2 bases, the J end by 3 bases, with 7 bases between. The CDR3 spans 14 residues.

This clonotype was observed many times. V usage is TRBV11-2 and J usage is TRBJ2-7; D tentatively fits TRBD1 or TRBD2 (6 bases each). In germline, CDR1 is SGHAT, CDR2 FQNNGV. V gave up 5 bases and J gave up 2 bases, with 13 bases separating them. This CDR3 spans 14 amino acids. CDR3 nucleotides: TGTGCCAGCAGCAGGGCCGGGGGCGCCTACGAGCAGTACTTC. Protein sequence: CASSRAGGAYEQYF.

This clonotype was seen many times. The V gene is TRBV3-1, the J gene TRBJ1-1; TRBD1 might be the D (5 bases). The CDR3 covers 14 residues. V lost 2 bases and J lost 5, with 12 bases in between. Germline loops: CDR1 LGHDT, CDR2 YNNKEL (reference sequence). The CDR3 bases are TGTGCCAGCAGCCAACAGTCGGGGCCAACTGAAGCTTTCTTT. Amino acid sequence: CASSQQSGPTEAFF.

This clonotype was counted a few times. This chain connects TRBV4-3 to TRBJ1-2; D gene unclear. This CDR3 spans 14 amino acids. V shed 0 bases and J shed 7 bases, with 12 bases lying between them. CDR1 LGHNA and CDR2 YSLEER come from the germline V gene. CDR3 residues: CASSQDRQSTGYTF. As DNA, the CDR3 is TGCGCCAGCAGCCAAGATCGACAATCCACTGGCTACACCTTC.

This clonotype was counted only a few times. The chain combines TRBV4-2 with TRBJ1-4, with unresolved D. V was cut by 4 bases and J by 6 bases, with 3 bases left in between. Germline loops: CDR1 LGHNA, CDR2 YNFKEQ. The CDR3 contains 11 residues. The CDR3 protein is CASSRDEKLFF. In nucleotides, the CDR3 is TGTGCCAGCAGCCGAGATGAAAAACTGTTTTTT.

This clonotype was observed many times. The rearrangement links TRBV19 to TRBJ2-7; 7 positions agree with TRBD1. The CDR3 covers 16 residues. Germline V gene data show CDR1 as LNHDA and CDR2 as SQIVND (reference sequence). The V gene end was trimmed by 2 bases and the J gene end by 4 bases; junction bases not matched to a gene: 11. The CDR3 here is CASSILGGPSGYEQYF. The CDR3 region has the DNA TGTGCCAGTAGTATACTAGGGGGCCCGAGCGGATACGAGCAGTACTTC.

This clonotype has only a few counts. The rearrangement joins TRBV5-5 to TRBJ1-5, with D uncertain. V shed 3 bases and J shed 4 bases, with 17 bases lying between them. CDR3 size: 16 residues. The V gene's germline CDR1 is SGHKS and CDR2 YYEKEE (reference sequence). The CDR3 DNA reads as TGTGCCAGCAGCTCGGTGGACCGATTCTCGAATCAGCCCCAGCATTTT. It encodes CASSSVDRFSNQPQHF. The full variable domain, with the rest looked up from reference TRBV5-5 and TRBJ1-5, is DAGVTQSPTHLIKTRGQQVTLRCSPISGHKSVSWYQQVLGQGPQFIFQYYEKEERGRGNFPDRFSARQFPNYSSELNVNALLLGDSALYLCASSSVDRFSNQPQHFGDGTRLSIL.

This clonotype was found many times. The chain recombines TRBV7-6 with TRBJ1-1, with D perhaps matching TRBD1 (5 bases). Trimming shortened V by 0 bases and J by 7 bases, and 18 bases separated the two germline ends. Germline V gene sequence: CDR1 SGHVS, CDR2 FNYEAQ. The CDR3 is 16 residues long. The CDR3, as DNA: TGTGCCAGCAGCTTAGCGATATCATCAGGACAAGGTGAAGCTTTCTTT. This translates into CASSLAISSGQGEAFF. Supplemented by reference TRBV7-6 and TRBJ1-1, the full variable domain reads GAGVSQSPRYKVTKRGQDVALRCDPISGHVSLYWYRQALGQGPEFLTYFNYEAQQDKSGLPNDRFSAERPEGSISTLTIQRTEQRDSAMYRCASSLAISSGQGEAFFGQGTRLTVV.

The rearrangement uses TRBV5-4 and TRBJ2-5; 10 bases are shared with TRBD2. This CDR3 has 16 amino acids. Germline CDR1 and CDR2: SGHNT and YYREEE (reference sequence). V lost 0 bases to trimming and J lost 5 bases; unmatched junction nucleotides: 7. The CDR3 coding sequence is TGTGCCAGCAGCTTGGGACAACTAGCGGGAATGGAGACCCAGTACTTC. This sequence encodes CASSLGQLAGMETQYF.

This clonotype was counted only a few times. The chain carries TRBV7-7 and TRBJ2-1, with 8 bases matching TRBD1. The CDR3 has 15 amino acids. The J segment lost 3 bases and the V segment lost 5 bases, leaving 6 bases of the junction unmatched. Germline V gene data show CDR1 as SSHAT and CDR2 as FNYEAQ (reference sequence). The CDR3 sequence is CASSRTGGYYNEQFF. Here the CDR3 DNA reads TGTGCCAGCAGCCGTACAGGGGGGTACTACAATGAGCAGTTCTTC. Full variable domain (rest looked up from reference TRBV7-7 and TRBJ2-1): GAGVSQSPRYKVTKRGQDVTLRCDPISSHATLYWYQQALGQGPEFLTYFNYEAQPDKSGLPSDRFSAERPEGSISTLTIQRTEQRDSAMYRCASSRTGGYYNEQFFGPGTRLTVL.

This clonotype has more than one count but fewer than ten. The chain has TRBV12-3 or TRBV12-4 and TRBJ1-6, with D tentatively TRBD1 (5 bases). The CDR3 loop spans 14 amino acids. The V end lost 8 bases, the J end lost 6 bases, and 14 bases lay between the germline ends. The CDR3 protein is CASARGNLNSPLHF. In nucleotides, the CDR3 is TGTGCCAGCGCGCGGGGGAACCTTAATTCACCCCTCCACTTT.

In the case of this clonotype: A much more abundant neighbour one base away suggests this may be a read error. The chain couples TRBV18 to TRBJ1-1; TRBD1 matches at 8 bases. Germline loops: CDR1 KGHSH, CDR2 LQKENI. The CDR3 has 18 residues. CDR3 nucleotide sequence: TGTGCCAGCTCCCACAAAATAGTAGGACAGGGCTGGAGCACTGAAGATTTCTTT. Its protein product is CASSHKIVGQGWSTEDFF. The full variable domain, completed using reference TRBV18 and TRBJ1-1, is NAGVMQNPRHLVRRRGQEARLRCSPMKGHSHVYWYRQLPEEGLKFMVYLQKENIIDESGMPKERFSAEFPKEGPSILRIQQVVRGDSAAYFCASSHKIVGQGWSTEDFFGQGTRLTVV.

This chain links TRBV12-3 or TRBV12-4 with TRBJ1-6, with D uncertain. V lost 3 bases to trimming and J lost 9 bases, with 12 bases between them. CDR3 length: 14 residues. CDR3: CASSFLSSSSPLHF. Written as DNA, the CDR3 is TGTGCCAGCAGTTTTTTGTCCTCTAGTTCACCCCTCCACTTT.

The chain carries TRBV29-1 and TRBJ2-1; 7 bases match TRBD2. Trimming removed 7 bases from V and 6 bases from J; junction bases left unmatched: 12. Germline CDR1 is SQVTM and CDR2 is ANQGSEA. The CDR3 consists of 14 residues. The CDR3 reads CSAETGTTTNEQFF. CDR3 DNA sequence: TGCAGCGCCGAAACCGGGACTACCACCAATGAGCAGTTCTTC.

This clonotype has more than one count but fewer than ten. The rearrangement links TRBV7-2 to TRBJ2-3, with D possibly being TRBD2 (6 bases). The CDR3 consists of 15 residues. Per the germline V gene, CDR1 is SGHTA and CDR2 is FQGNSA. Trimming removed 4 bases at V and 4 bases at J, with 15 bases between. Here the CDR3 DNA reads TGTGCCAGCAGCTCCCACCGTAGCGGCTCAGATACGCAGTATTTT. Translated: CASSSHRSGSDTQYF.

This clonotype was detected many times. The chain carries TRBV6-5 and TRBJ1-5; 7 positions match TRBD1. The CDR3 sequence is 15 residues long. CDR1 and CDR2 from the germline V gene are MNHEY and SVGAGI. Trimming took 6 bases from V and 0 from J; bases not matched to a gene: 5. In DNA, the CDR3 is TGTGCCAGCAGCCAGGGGGGGAATAGCAATCAGCCCCAGCATTTT. It codes for CASSQGGNSNQPQHF.

This clonotype was recorded many times. The chain joins TRBV29-1 to TRBJ2-1, with no clear D. Germline V gene sequence: CDR1 SQVTM, CDR2 ANQGSEA. This CDR3 has 10 residues. V lost 5 bases to trimming and J lost 10 bases, with 9 bases between them. The CDR3 DNA sequence: TGCAGCGTTATAACCTACGAGCAGTTCTTC. This encodes CSVITYEQFF.

This clonotype was seen at least ten times. This sequence joins TRBV7-9 and TRBJ1-1; 7 bases fit TRBD1. The CDR3 spans 14 residues. V lost 4 bases and J lost 7; bases outside the gene matches: 9. Per the germline V gene, CDR1 is SEHNR and CDR2 is FQNEAQ (reference sequence). The CDR3 loop reads CASSSPTGVLEAFF. DNA for the CDR3: TGTGCCAGCAGCTCTCCTACAGGGGTTCTTGAAGCTTTCTTT.

The chain combines TRBV6-2 or TRBV6-3 with TRBJ1-2; D unresolved. CDR1 is MNHEY, CDR2 SVGEGT, per germline. This CDR3 has 12 residues. The V and J ends lost 6 bases and 5 bases respectively, with 10 bases between them. CDR3 sequence (DNA): TGTGCCAGCAGCCGGGGAATTTATGGCTACACCTTC. It specifies CASSRGIYGYTF.